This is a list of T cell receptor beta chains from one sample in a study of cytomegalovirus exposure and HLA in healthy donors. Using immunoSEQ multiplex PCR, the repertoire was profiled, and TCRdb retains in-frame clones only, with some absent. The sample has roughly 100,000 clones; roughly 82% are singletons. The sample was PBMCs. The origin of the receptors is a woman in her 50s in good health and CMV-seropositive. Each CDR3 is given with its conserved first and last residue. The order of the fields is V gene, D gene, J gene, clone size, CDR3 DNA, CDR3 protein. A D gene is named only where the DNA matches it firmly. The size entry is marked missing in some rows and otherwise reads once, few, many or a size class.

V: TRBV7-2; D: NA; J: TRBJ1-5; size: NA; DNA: TGTGCCAGCACCCTCCGGCCAGGGACTATGCCCCAGCATTTT; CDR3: CASTLRPGTMPQHF
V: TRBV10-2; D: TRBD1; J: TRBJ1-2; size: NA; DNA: TGCGCCAGCAGTGAGGGGCCAGGGGGATTCTATGGCTACACCTTC; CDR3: CASSEGPGGFYGYTF
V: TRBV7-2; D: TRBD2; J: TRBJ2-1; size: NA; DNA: TGTGCCAGCAGCTTAGCGTCTAGCGGCGTCGGGAATGAGCAGTTCTTC; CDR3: CASSLASSGVGNEQFF
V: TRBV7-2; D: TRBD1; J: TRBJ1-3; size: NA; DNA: TGTGCCAGCAGCTTAAACAGGGGAGGAAACACCATATATTTT; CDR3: CASSLNRGGNTIYF
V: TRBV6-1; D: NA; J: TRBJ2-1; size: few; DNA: TGTGCCAGCAGTGAATTATACAGGGTAGGGTCGGGCAATGAGCAGTTCTTC; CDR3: CASSELYRVGSGNEQFF
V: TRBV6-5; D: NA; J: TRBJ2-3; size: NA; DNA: TGTGCCAGCAGTCCCCCTGGGCTAGATACGCAGTATTTT; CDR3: CASSPPGLDTQYF
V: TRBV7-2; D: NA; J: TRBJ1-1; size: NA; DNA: TGTGCCAGCAGCTCAAACTCAGGGGCAGGAACTGAAGCTTTCTTT; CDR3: CASSSNSGAGTEAFF
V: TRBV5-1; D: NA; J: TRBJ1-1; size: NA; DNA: TGCGCCAGCAGCCTTCAGGATAACATGAACACTGAAGCTTTCTTT; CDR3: CASSLQDNMNTEAFF
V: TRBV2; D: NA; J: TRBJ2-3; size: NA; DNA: TGTGCCAGCAGTGCCCTAGGCACAGATACGCAGTATTTT; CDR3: CASSALGTDTQYF
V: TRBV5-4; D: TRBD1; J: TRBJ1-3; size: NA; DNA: TGTGCCAGCAGCTCCATGGCGAGGGGGCCAGGAAACACCATATATTTT; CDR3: CASSSMARGPGNTIYF
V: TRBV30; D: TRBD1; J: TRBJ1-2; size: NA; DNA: TGTGCCTGGAGTTTAGGAGGGACAGCTACCTATGGCTACACCTTC; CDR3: CAWSLGGTATYGYTF
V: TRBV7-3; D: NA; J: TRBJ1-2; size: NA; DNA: TGTGCCAGCAGCCCAGACAGATTCTATGGCTACACCTTC; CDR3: CASSPDRFYGYTF
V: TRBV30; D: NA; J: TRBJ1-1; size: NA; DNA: TGTGCCTGGAGGAGAACCCCAGGCTATACGAACACTGAAGCTTTCTTT; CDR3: CAWRRTPGYTNTEAFF
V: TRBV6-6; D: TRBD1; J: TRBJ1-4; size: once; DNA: TGTGCCAGCGTCATCAGGACAGGGGCTTTGGGTGAAAAACTGTTTTTT; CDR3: CASVIRTGALGEKLFF
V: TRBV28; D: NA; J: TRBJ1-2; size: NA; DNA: TGTGCCAGCATCAGGACTTTTAACTATGGCTACACCTTC; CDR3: CASIRTFNYGYTF
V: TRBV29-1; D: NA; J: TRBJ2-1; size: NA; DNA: TGTAGCGTTGGCGGGCACTTCGAGCAGTTCTTC; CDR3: CSVGGHFEQFF
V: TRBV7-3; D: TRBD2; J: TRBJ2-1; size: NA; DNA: TGTGCCAGCAGTTACGGACTAGCGGGGGGTTGCAATGAGCAGTTCTTC; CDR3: CASSYGLAGGCNEQFF
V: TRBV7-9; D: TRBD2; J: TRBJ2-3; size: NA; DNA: TGTGCCAGCAGCTTTCCCACACGGGGGGGGCAGGAAGATACGCAGTATTTT; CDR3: CASSFPTRGGQEDTQYF
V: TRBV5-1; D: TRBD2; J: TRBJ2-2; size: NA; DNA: TGCGCCAGCAGCTTGAGATGGGGGGGGAACACCGGGGAGCTGTTTTTT; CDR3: CASSLRWGGNTGELFF
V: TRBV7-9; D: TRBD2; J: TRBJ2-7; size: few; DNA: TGTGCCAGCAGCCCCAAGGGCGGGGGGGCTCCCTACGAGCAGTACTTC; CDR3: CASSPKGGGAPYEQYF
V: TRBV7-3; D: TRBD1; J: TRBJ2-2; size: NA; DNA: TGTGCCAGCAGCCCTCCCGGGACAGGAAACACCGGGGAGCTGTTTTTT; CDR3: CASSPPGTGNTGELFF
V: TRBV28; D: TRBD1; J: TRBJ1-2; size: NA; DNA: TGTGCCAGCAGTTTTACAGGGGTGGGAGGCTACACCTTC; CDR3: CASSFTGVGGYTF
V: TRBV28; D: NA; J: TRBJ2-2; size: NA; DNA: TGTGCCAGCAGTTTTGGAGTGGGTATTAAACTGAACACCGGGGAGCTGTTTTTT; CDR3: CASSFGVGIKLNTGELFF
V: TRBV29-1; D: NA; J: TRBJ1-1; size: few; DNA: TGCAGCGTTCCAAGGGGGAACACTGAAGCTTTCTTT; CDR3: CSVPRGNTEAFF
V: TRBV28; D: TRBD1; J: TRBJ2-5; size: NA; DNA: TGTGCCAGCAGTTTAACCCAGGACAGGCCGAAGTACTTC; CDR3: CASSLTQDRPKYF